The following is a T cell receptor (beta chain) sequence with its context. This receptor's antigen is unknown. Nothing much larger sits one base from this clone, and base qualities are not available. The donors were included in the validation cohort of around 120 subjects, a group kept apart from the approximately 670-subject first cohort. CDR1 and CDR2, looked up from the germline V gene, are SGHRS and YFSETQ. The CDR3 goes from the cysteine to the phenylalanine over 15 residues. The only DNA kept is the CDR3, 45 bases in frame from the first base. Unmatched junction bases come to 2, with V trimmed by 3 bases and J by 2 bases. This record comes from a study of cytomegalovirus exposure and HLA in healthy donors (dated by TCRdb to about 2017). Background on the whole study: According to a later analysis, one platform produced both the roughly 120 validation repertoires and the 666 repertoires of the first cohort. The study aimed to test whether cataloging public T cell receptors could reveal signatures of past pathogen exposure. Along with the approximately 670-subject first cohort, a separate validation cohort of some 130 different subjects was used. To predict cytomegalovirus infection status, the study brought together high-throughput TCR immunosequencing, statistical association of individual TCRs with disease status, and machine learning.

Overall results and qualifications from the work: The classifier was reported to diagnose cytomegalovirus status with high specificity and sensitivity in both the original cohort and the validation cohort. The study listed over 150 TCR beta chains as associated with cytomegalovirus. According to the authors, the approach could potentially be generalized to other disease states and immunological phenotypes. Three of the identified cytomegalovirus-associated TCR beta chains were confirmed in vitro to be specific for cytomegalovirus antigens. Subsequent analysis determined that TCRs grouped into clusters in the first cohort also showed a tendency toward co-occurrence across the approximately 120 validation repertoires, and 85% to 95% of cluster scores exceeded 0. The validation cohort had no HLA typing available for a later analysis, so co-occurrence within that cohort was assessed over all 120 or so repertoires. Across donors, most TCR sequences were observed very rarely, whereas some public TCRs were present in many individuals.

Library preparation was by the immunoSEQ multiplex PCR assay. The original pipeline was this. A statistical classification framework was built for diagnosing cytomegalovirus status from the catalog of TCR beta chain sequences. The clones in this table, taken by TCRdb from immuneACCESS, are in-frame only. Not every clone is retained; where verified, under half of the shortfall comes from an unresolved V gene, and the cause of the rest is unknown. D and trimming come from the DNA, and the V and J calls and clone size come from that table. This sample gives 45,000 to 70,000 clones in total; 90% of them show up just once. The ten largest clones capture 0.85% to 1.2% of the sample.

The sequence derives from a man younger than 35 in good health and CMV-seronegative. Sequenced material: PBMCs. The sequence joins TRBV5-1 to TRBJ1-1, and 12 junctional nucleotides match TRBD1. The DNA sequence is TGCGCCAGCAGCTCCGGGACAGGGGGCAACACTGAAGCTTTCTTT. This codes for CASSSGTGGNTEAFF.